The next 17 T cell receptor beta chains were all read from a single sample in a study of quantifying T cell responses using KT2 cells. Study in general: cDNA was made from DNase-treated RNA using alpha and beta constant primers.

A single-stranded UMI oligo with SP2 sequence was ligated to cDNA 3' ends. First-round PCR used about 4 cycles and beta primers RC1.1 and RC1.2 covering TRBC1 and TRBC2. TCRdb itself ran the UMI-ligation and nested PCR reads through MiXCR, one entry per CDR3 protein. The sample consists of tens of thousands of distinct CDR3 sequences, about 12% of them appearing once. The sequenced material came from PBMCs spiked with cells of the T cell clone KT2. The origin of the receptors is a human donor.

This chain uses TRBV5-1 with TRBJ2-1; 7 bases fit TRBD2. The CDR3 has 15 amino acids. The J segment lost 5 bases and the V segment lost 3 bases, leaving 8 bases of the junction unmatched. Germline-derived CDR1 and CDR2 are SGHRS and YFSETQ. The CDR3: CASSSGGGPDNEQFF. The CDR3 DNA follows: TGCGCCAGCAGCTCCGGGGGAGGGCCTGACAATGAGCAGTTCTTC. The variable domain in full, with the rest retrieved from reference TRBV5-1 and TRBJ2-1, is KAGVTQTPRYLIKTRGQQVTLSCSPISGHRSVSWYQQTPGQGLQFLFEYFSETQRNKGNFPGRFSGRQFSNSRSEMNVSTLELGDSALYLCASSSGGGPDNEQFFGPGTRLTVL.

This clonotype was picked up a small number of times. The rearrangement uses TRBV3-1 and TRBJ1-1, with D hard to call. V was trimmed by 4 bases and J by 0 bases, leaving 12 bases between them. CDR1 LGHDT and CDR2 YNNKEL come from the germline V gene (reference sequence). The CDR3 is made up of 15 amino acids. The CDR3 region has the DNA TGTGCCAGCAGCCTTTTTGGAGGGATGAACACTGAAGCTTTCTTT. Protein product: CASSLFGGMNTEAFF.

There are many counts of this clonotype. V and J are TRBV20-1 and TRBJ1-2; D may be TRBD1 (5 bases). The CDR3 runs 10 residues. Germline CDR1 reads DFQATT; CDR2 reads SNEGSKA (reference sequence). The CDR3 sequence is CTSGQGGYTF. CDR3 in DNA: TGCACCTCGGGGCAGGGTGGCTACACCTTC.

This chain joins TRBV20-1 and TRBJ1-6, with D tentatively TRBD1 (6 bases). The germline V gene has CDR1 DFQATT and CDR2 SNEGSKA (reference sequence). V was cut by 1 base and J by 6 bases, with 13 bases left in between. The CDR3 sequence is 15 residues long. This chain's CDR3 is CSARARQAANSPLHF. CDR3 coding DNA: TGCAGTGCTAGAGCCCGACAGGCTGCTAATTCACCCCTCCACTTT.

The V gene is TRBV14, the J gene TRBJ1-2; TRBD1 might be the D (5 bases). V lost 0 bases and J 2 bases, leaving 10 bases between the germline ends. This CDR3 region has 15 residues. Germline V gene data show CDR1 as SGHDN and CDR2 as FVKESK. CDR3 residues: CASSQDLGANYGYTF. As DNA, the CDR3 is TGTGCCAGCAGCCAAGATCTAGGGGCGAACTATGGCTACACCTTC. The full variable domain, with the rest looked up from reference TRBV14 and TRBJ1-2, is EAGVTQFPSHSVIEKGQTVTLRCDPISGHDNLYWYRRVMGKEIKFLLHFVKESKQDESGMPNNRFLAERTGGTYSTLKVQPAELEDSGVYFCASSQDLGANYGYTFGSGTRLTVV.

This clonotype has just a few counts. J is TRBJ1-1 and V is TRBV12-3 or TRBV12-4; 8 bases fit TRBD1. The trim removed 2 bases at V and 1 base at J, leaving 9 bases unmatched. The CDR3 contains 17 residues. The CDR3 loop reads CASSLYLTGDANTEAFF. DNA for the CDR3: TGTGCCAGCAGTTTATACCTGACAGGGGATGCGAACACTGAAGCTTTCTTT.

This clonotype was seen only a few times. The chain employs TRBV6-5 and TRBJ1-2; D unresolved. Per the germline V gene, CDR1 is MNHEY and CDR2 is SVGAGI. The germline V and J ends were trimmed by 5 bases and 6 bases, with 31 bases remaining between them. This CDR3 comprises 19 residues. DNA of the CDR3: TGTGCCAGCAGTAAGCGGAAATCCCGGACCGGGAGATTTGACGATGGCTACACCTTC. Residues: CASSKRKSRTGRFDDGYTF.

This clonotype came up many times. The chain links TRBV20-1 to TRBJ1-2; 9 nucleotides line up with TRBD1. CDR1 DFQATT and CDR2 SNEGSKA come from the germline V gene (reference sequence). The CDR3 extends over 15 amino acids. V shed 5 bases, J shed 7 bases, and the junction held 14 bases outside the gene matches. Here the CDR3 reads CSAPIAGTGSGGYTF. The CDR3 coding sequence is TGCAGTGCTCCGATAGCCGGGACAGGGAGCGGTGGCTACACCTTC.

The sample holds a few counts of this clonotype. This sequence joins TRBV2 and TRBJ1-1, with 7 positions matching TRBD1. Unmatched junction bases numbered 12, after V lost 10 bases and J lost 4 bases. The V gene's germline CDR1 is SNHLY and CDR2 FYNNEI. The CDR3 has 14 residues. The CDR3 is CATRKGARFTEAFF. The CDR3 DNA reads TGTGCCACCAGGAAGGGGGCGCGTTTCACTGAAGCTTTCTTT.

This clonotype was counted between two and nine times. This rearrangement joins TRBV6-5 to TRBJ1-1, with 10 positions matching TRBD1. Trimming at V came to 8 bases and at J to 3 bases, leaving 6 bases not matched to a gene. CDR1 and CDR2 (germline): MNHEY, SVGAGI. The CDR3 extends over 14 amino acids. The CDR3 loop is CASLGGQGYTEAFF. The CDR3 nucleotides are TGTGCCAGCCTAGGGGGACAGGGGTACACTGAAGCTTTCTTT.

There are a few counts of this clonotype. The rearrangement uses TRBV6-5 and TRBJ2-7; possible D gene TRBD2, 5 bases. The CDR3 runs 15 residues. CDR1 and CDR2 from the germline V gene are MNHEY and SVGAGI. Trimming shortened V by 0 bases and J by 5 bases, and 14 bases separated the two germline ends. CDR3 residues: CASSYSAFTGDEQYF. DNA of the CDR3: TGTGCCAGCAGTTACTCGGCCTTTACCGGGGACGAGCAGTACTTC.

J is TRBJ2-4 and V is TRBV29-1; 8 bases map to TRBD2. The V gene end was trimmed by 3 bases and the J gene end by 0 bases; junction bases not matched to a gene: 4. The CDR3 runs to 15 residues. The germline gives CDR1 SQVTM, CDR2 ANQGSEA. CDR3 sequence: CSVEAGGLAKNIQYF. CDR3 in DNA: TGCAGCGTTGAGGCGGGGGGACTAGCCAAAAACATTCAGTACTTC.

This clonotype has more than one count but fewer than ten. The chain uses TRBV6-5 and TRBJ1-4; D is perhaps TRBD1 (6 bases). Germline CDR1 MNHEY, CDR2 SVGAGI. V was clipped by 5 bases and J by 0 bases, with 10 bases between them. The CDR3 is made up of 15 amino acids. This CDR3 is CASSRTDATNEKLFF. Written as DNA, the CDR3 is TGTGCCAGCAGTCGGACAGATGCAACTAATGAAAAACTGTTTTTT.

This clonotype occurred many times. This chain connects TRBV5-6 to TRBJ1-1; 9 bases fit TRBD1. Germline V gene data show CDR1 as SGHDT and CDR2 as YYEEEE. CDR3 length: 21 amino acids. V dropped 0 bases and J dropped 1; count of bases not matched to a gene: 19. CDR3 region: CASSLVGVWGQGTGRNTEAFF. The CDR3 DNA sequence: TGTGCCAGCAGCTTGGTGGGGGTATGGGGACAGGGAACCGGGAGGAACACTGAAGCTTTCTTT.

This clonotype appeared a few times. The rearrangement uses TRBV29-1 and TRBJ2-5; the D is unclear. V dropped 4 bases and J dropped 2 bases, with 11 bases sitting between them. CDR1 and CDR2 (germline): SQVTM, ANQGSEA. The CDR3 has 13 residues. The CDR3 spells CSVGLLTQETQYF. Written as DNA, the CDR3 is TGCAGCGTTGGGTTACTAACACAAGAGACCCAGTACTTC.

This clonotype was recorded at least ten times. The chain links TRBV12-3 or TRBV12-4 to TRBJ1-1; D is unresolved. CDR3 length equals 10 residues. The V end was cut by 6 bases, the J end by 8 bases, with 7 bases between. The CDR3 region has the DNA TGTGCCAGCAGGTCGGGGGAAGCTTTCTTT. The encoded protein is CASRSGEAFF.

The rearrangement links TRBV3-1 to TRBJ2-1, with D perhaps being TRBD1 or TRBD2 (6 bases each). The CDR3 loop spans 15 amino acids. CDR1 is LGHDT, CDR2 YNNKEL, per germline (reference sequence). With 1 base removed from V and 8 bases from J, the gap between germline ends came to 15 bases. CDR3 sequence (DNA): TGTGCCAGCAGCCAAGTCTATCGGGGGCCAGATGAGCAGTTCTTC. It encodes CASSQVYRGPDEQFF.